This T cell receptor beta chain was found in a study of OX40 agonist ivuxolimab in advanced cancers. CDR3 length equals 13 residues. Trimming left V 4 bases short and J 3 bases short, with 9 bases between. Germline-derived CDR1 and CDR2 are SNHLY and FYNNEI. Generated by immunoSEQ multiplex PCR, the TCRdb table keeps only in-frame clones and is missing some. The table includes around 63,000 clones, around 91% detected once. Specimen: CD4+ or CD8+ T cells sorted from blood, collected in a trial of the OX40 agonist ivuxolimab. The clonotype was recovered from an adult with an advanced solid tumor such as melanoma, head and neck, liver or kidney cancer. The chain has TRBV2 and TRBJ2-5; D gene uncertain. The DNA of the CDR3 is TGTGCCAGCAGTGTCTTAAGGGAAGAGACCCAGTACTTC. This gives the protein CASSVLREETQYF.